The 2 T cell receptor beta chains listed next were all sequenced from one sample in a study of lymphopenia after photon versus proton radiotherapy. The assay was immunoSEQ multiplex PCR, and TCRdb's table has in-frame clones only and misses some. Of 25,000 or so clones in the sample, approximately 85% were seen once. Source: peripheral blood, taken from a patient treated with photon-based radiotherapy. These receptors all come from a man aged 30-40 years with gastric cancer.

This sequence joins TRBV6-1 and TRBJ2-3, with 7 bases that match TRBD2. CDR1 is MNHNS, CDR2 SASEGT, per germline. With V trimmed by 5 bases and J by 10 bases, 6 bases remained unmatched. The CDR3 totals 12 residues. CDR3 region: CASSSGLRAQYF. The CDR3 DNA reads TGTGCCAGCAGTTCGGGACTACGGGCGCAGTATTTT.

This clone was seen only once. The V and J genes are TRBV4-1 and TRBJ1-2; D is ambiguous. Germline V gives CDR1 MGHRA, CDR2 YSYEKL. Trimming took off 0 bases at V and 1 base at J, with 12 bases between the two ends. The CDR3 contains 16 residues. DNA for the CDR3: TGCGCCAGCAGCCAAGAGCCGGGAGGGATTAACTATGGCTACACCTTC. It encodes CASSQEPGGINYGYTF.